This T cell receptor (beta chain) was sequenced during a study of control samples from healthy donors and cancer patients. The repertoire was sequenced with immunoSEQ multiplex PCR; TCRdb's copy has only in-frame clones and lacks some. Of about 80,000 clones listed, less than 90% are singletons. V dropped 5 bases and J dropped 4; count of bases not matched to a gene: 5. This CDR3 has 15 amino acids. Germline loops: CDR1 MNHNY, CDR2 SVGAGI (reference sequence). The sequence was obtained from a woman aged 60 to 75 in good health. The chain is built from TRBV6-6 and TRBJ1-2, with 12 bases matching TRBD1. Sample: blood. The CDR3 sequence: CASSKSGQGAYGYTF. In DNA form, the CDR3 reads TGTGCCAGCAGTAAATCGGGACAGGGGGCCTATGGCTACACCTTC.